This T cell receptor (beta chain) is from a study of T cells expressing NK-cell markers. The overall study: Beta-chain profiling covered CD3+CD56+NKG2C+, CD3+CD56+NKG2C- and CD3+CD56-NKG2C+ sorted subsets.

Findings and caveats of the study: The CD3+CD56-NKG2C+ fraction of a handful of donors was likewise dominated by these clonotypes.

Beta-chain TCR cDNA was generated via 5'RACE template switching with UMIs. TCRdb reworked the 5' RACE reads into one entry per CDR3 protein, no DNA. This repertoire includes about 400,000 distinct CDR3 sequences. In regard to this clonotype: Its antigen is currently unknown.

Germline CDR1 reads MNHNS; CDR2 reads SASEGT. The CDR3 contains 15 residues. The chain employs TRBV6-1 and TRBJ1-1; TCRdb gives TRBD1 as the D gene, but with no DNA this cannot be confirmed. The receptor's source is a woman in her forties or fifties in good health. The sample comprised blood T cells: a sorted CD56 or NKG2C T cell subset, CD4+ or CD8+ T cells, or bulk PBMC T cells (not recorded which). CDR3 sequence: CASSRRQGRSTEAFF.